The clone carrying this T cell receptor beta chain was seen at least ten times. Its matching antigen is unknown. This record comes from a study of T cells in Graves' hyperthyroidism and ophthalmopathy. TCR beta CDR3 sequences were amplified from RNA transcripts. TCR CDR3 regions were first amplified by RT-PCR with HTBI primers. TCRdb re-analysed the multiplex PCR reads in MiXCR, keeping a single row per CDR3 protein. The table records about 760,000 distinct CDR3 sequences, 30% to 40% of them present only once. Trimming removed 12 bases from V and 5 bases from J; junction bases left unmatched: 11. The CDR3 is 14 residues long. Germline assignment: CDR1 KGHDR and CDR2 SFDVKD. Regarding the study as a whole: Stable hyperthyroidism was separated from ophthalmopathy by a model based on 13 V-J features.

This TCR was sampled from a woman aged 40 to 55 with Graves' hyperthyroidism. The chain joins TRBV24-1 to TRBJ2-7; 11 positions agree with TRBD1. Sequenced sample: blood. The DNA for the CDR3 is TGTGCCGTTGACTCCGGGACAGGGGGAAACGAGCAGTACTTC. It yields the protein CAVDSGTGGNEQYF.